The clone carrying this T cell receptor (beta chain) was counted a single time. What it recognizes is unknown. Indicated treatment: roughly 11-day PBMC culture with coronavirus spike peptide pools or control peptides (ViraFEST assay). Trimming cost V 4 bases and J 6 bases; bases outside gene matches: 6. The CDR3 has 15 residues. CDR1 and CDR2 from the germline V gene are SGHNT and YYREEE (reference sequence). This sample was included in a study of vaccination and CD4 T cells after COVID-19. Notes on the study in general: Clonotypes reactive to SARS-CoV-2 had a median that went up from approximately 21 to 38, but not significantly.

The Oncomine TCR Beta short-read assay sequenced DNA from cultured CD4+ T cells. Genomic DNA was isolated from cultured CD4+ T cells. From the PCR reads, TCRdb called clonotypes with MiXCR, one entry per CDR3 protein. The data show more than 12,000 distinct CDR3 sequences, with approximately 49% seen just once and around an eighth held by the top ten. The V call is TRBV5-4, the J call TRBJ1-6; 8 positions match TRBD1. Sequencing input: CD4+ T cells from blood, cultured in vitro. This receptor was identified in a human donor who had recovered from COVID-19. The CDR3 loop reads CASSGGDRTNSPLHF. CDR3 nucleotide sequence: TGTGCCAGCAGCGGGGGGGACAGGACTAATTCACCCCTCCACTTT.